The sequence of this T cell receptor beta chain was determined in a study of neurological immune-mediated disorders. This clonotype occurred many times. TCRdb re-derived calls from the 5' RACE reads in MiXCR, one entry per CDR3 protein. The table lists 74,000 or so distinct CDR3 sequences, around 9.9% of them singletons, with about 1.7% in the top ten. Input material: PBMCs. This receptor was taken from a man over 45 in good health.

CDR3 in amino acids: CASSPGQGYGYTF. For the CDR3, the DNA is TGTGCCAGCAGTCCCGGACAGGGGTATGGCTACACCTTC. The chain combines TRBV12-3 or TRBV12-4 with TRBJ1-2, with TRBD1 identical over 9 bases. This CDR3 is built from 13 residues. V lost 5 bases to trimming and J lost 5 bases; unmatched junction nucleotides: 3.